These 19 T cell receptor beta chains were sequenced from one sample in a study of cytotoxic CD8 clonotypes in ibrutinib-treated CLL. Sequencing was performed with immunoSEQ multiplex PCR; in TCRdb, only in-frame clones are kept and a portion is missing. The sample lists approximately 150,000 clones, approximately 80% seen once, with 4.6% in the top ten. Specimen: PBMCs, collected after 24 months of ibrutinib treatment. The receptors were gathered from a human donor with chronic lymphocytic leukemia.

The chain recombines TRBV7-9 with TRBJ1-5; 8 bases line up with TRBD1. V lost 4 bases, J lost 5 bases, and 1 base stayed unmatched. The CDR3 consists of 13 residues. The germline CDR1 and CDR2 sequences are SEHNR and FQNEAQ (reference sequence). CDR3 protein: CASSWTGYQPQHF. The CDR3 DNA is TGTGCCAGCAGCTGGACAGGGTATCAGCCCCAGCATTTT.

The rearrangement joins TRBV7-9 to TRBJ2-2; 8 positions match TRBD1. From germline, CDR1 is SEHNR and CDR2 FQNEAQ (reference sequence). V lost 4 bases, J lost 7 bases, and 8 bases stayed unmatched. CDR3 length equals 15 residues. CDR3 residues: CASSYRRGLGGELFF. In DNA form, the CDR3 reads TGTGCCAGCAGCTACCGCAGGGGGCTCGGCGGGGAGCTGTTTTTT.

This clone was seen a single time. CDR3 DNA sequence: TGTGCCAGCACCTTGAGGACAGGGGGCAATCAGCCCCAGCATTTT. Translation gives CASTLRTGGNQPQHF. The chain employs TRBV28 and TRBJ1-5, with TRBD1 matching over 9 bases. Germline V gene sequence: CDR1 MDHEN, CDR2 SYDVKM. V dropped 7 bases and J dropped 2; count of bases not matched to a gene: 6. CDR3 length equals 15 residues. Looking up the rest from reference TRBV28 and TRBJ1-5 gives the full variable domain: DVKVTQSSRYLVKRTGEKVFLECVQDMDHENMFWYRQDPGLGLRLIYFSYDVKMKEKGDIPEGYSVSREKKERFSLILESASTNQTSMYLCASTLRTGGNQPQHFGDGTRLSIL.

The rearrangement links TRBV5-1 to TRBJ1-2; no clear D gene. V lost 1 base to trimming and J lost 6 bases, with 10 bases between them. Germline V gene sequence: CDR1 SGHRS, CDR2 YFSETQ. This CDR3 spans 13 amino acids. CDR3 coding DNA: TGCGCCAGCAGCTTGCCAGGTGGAGATGGCTACACCTTC. This sequence encodes CASSLPGGDGYTF.

The chain links TRBV6-5 to TRBJ1-2; D might be TRBD1 (5 bases). The CDR3 is made up of 13 amino acids. From germline, CDR1 is MNHEY and CDR2 SVGAGI. V gave up 7 bases and J gave up 6 bases, with 15 bases separating them. CDR3 region: CASTKQGVHGYTF. The CDR3 region has the DNA TGTGCCAGCACCAAGCAAGGGGTACATGGCTACACCTTC.

The V gene is TRBV5-1, the J gene TRBJ2-2; D gene uncertain. Trimming shortened V by 5 bases and J by 4 bases, and 15 bases separated the two germline ends. Germline V lookup: CDR1 SGHRS, CDR2 YFSETQ. The CDR3 consists of 15 residues. The DNA for the CDR3 is TGCGCCAGCAGTCAAGTCGGTCCGGGCACCGGGGAGCTGTTTTTT. Translation gives CASSQVGPGTGELFF.

This clone was recorded once. The rearrangement joins TRBV6-1 to TRBJ2-7; 9 nucleotides line up with TRBD1. Germline loops: CDR1 MNHNS, CDR2 SASEGT. The CDR3 loop spans 17 amino acids. The V segment lost 3 bases and the J segment 4 bases; nucleotides outside the gene matches: 13. The CDR3 region is CASSEERWTGDVYEQYF. The CDR3 bases are TGTGCCAGCAGTGAGGAACGCTGGACAGGGGACGTATACGAGCAGTACTTC.

The chain links TRBV6-5 to TRBJ2-1; D call uncertain. CDR3 length: 14 residues. Trimming stripped 0 bases from V and 5 bases from J, with 8 bases between. CDR1 is MNHEY and CDR2 is SVGAGI in the germline V gene. In DNA, the CDR3 is TGTGCCAGCAGTTACTCGGGATCTAACAATGAGCAGTTCTTC. It yields the protein CASSYSGSNNEQFF.

The rearrangement links TRBV20-1 to TRBJ1-5; D unclear. Germline CDR1 is DFQATT and CDR2 is SNEGSKA (reference sequence). The CDR3 spans 10 residues. The V gene lost 7 bases and the J gene lost 7 bases, with 8 bases spanning the gap. Written as DNA, the CDR3 is TGCAGTGTCAGTCGCCAGCCCCAGCATTTT. Protein sequence: CSVSRQPQHF.

CDR3 coding DNA: TGCGCCAGCAGCCTACAGACAGGGGTGAGGCACAATGAGCAGTTCTTC. Its protein product is CASSLQTGVRHNEQFF. The chain couples TRBV4-3 to TRBJ2-1; 8 bases align to TRBD1. The CDR3 totals 16 residues. Unmatched junction bases numbered 10, after V lost 4 bases and J lost 5 bases. In germline, CDR1 is LGHNA, CDR2 YSLEER.

The chain links TRBV28 to TRBJ2-3, with TRBD1 matching over 12 bases. V was clipped by 7 bases and J by 4 bases; unmatched bases: 27. Per germline, CDR1 MDHEN and CDR2 SYDVKM. This CDR3 has 22 amino acids. The CDR3 nucleotides read TGTGCCAGCATGACGGGGACAGGGGGCGGTTGGGGCGGGCGCACCGTCGCAGATACGCAGTATTTT. Translating gives CASMTGTGGGWGGRTVADTQYF.

This chain uses TRBV5-4 with TRBJ1-2; 7 bases align to TRBD1. The J segment lost 3 bases and the V segment lost 0 bases, leaving 5 bases of the junction unmatched. In germline, CDR1 is SGHNT, CDR2 YYREEE (reference sequence). CDR3 size: 15 residues. CDR3 sequence: CASSLAGRGDYGYTF. The CDR3 bases are TGTGCCAGCAGCTTGGCTGGCAGGGGGGACTATGGCTACACCTTC.

Turning to this clone: A read error may account for a junction end that differs from germline. Written as DNA, the CDR3 is TGTGCCAGCAGTTATATCGAACAGGTTCACTTC. Protein product: CASSYIEQVHF. The chain employs TRBV6-5 and TRBJ1-2; D is possibly TRBD1 (5 bases). The CDR3 covers 11 residues. Germline CDR1 reads MNHEY; CDR2 reads SVGAGI.

The chain uses TRBV12-5 and TRBJ1-3, with 7 positions matching TRBD1. The trim removed 6 bases at V and 0 bases at J, leaving 5 bases unmatched. Germline values: CDR1 LGHNT, CDR2 FRNRAP. The CDR3 is 15 residues long. The CDR3, as DNA: TGTGCTAGTGGCCGCGGACAGGTCTCTGGAAACACCATATATTTT. Translating gives CASGRGQVSGNTIYF.

V usage is TRBV30 and J usage is TRBJ1-2; D is possibly TRBD1 (5 bases). Per germline, CDR1 GTSNPN and CDR2 SVGIG (reference sequence). V was trimmed by 0 bases and J by 6 bases, leaving 20 bases between them. This CDR3 contains 16 residues. The CDR3 bases are TGTGCCTGGAGTGTTCAGGGAGGAGGGAACAGGAATGGCTACACCTTC. It specifies CAWSVQGGGNRNGYTF.

The rearrangement links TRBV29-1 to TRBJ2-7; the match to TRBD1 covers 10 bases. With 6 bases clipped from V and 5 bases from J, the junction kept 1 base outside the gene matches. The CDR3 runs 11 residues. CDR1 SQVTM and CDR2 ANQGSEA come from the germline V gene. The DNA for the CDR3 is TGCAGCGTGACAGGGGGCGACGAGCAGTACTTC. As protein: CSVTGGDEQYF.

This chain connects TRBV7-6 to TRBJ2-1, with no clear D. Between the trimmed V and J ends, which lost 8 bases and 3 bases, there was a span of 11 bases. This CDR3 spans 13 amino acids. Germline-derived CDR1 and CDR2 are SGHVS and FNYEAQ. The CDR3 region is CASGIGVYNEQFF. CDR3 in DNA: TGTGCCAGCGGGATTGGGGTCTACAATGAGCAGTTCTTC.

The chain is built from TRBV18 and TRBJ2-3; D is undetermined. V lost 3 bases and J lost 6, with 22 bases in between. CDR3 length: 17 residues. The germline CDR1 and CDR2 sequences are KGHSH and LQKENI. The CDR3 spells CASSPSYGRGRLDTQYF. CDR3 nucleotides: TGTGCCAGCTCACCCTCTTATGGGCGAGGACGATTGGATACGCAGTATTTT.

The V and J genes are TRBV19 and TRBJ1-4, with D perhaps matching TRBD1 (6 bases). Germline values: CDR1 LNHDA, CDR2 SQIVND (reference sequence). V was clipped by 9 bases and J by 4 bases, with 12 bases between them. This CDR3 spans 13 amino acids. For the CDR3, the DNA is TGTGCCAGCCGGCAGGGGAGTAATGAAAAACTGTTTTTT. Amino acids: CASRQGSNEKLFF.